This T cell receptor beta chain appears in the sequencing data of a study of cytomegalovirus exposure and HLA in healthy donors. The J segment lost 6 bases and the V segment lost 5 bases, leaving 3 bases of the junction unmatched. CDR3 length equals 14 residues. CDR1 is MNHEY, CDR2 SVGAGI, per germline. The PCR was carried out with 60 Vbeta primers and 13 Jbeta primers. Clones were read by immunoSEQ multiplex PCR, and TCRdb kept only the in-frame ones, dropping some. In total, the table holds approximately 45,000 clones. This clonotype originated in a male donor in good health and CMV-seronegative. The V and J genes are TRBV6-5 and TRBJ2-1, with 11 bases fitting TRBD2. The sequencing sample was made of PBMCs. The CDR3 DNA reads TGTGCCAGCAGTCTTAGCGGGGGGGCCAATGAGCAGTTCTTC. This gives the protein CASSLSGGANEQFF.